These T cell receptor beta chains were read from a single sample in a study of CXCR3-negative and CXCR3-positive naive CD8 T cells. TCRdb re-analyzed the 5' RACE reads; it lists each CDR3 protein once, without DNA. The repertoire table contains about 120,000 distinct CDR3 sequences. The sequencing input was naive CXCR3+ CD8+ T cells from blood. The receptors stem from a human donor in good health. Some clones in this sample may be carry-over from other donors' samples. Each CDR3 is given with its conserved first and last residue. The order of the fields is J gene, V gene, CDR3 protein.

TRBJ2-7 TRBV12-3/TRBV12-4 CASSHRFGTYEQYF
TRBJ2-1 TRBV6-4 CASSDGQVSYNEQFF
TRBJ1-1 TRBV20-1 CSASLGDTEAFF
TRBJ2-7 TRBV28 CASSSVLDTYEQYF
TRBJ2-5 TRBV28 CASNGGETQYF
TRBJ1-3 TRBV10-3 CAISESGPRNTIYF
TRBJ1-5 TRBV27 CASRLDSLISPQHF
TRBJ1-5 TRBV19 CASTTDHLKGRQGGVMTQHF
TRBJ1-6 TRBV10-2 CASSNDGPLHF
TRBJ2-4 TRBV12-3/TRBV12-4 CASSFSPGVQLLNIQYF
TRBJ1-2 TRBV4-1 CASSLRGGRRPSGYTF
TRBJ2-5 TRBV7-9 CASSWDRGRETQYF
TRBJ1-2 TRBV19 CASSIGGLGYTF
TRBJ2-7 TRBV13 CASSPFTGTSGGAGIREQYF
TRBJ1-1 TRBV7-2 CASRTSGTGGTEAFF
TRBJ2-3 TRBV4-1 CASSQDPYYTDTQYF
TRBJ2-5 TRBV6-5 CASSPVADEETQYF
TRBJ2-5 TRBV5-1 CASSLALAGAFRGVETQYF
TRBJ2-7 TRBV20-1 CSAALTRVWYEQYF
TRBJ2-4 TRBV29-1 CSVESAKNIQYF
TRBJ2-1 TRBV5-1 CASATRGLGYNEQFF
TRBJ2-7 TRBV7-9 CASSSQDSYEQYF
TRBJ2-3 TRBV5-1 CASSQTYPASTDTQYF
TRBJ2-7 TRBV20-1 CSARDVDYEQYF
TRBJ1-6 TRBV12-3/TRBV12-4 CASSLTTRSSPLHF
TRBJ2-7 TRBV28 CASSSGHGPTYEQYF
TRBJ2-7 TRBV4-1 CASSQEAGGFYEQYF
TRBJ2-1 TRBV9 CASSVGGRAYNEQFF
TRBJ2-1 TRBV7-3 CASSLGAGNYNEQFF
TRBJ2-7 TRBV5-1 CASSLVAASYEQYF